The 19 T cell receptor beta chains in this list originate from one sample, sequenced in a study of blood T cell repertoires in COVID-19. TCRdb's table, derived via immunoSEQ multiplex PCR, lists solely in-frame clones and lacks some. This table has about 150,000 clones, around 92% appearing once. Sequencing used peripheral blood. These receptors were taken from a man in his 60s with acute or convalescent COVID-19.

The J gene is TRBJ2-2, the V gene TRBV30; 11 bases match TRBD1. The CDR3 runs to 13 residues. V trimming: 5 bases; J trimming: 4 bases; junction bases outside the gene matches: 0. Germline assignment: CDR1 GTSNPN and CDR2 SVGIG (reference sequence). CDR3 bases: TGTGCCTGGGGGACAGGGGGCACCGGGGAGCTGTTTTTT. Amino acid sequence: CAWGTGGTGELFF.

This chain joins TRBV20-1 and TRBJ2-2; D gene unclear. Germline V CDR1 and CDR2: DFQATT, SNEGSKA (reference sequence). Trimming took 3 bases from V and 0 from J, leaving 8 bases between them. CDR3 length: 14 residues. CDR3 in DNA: TGCAGTGCTAGTAGGAGAGCGAACACCGGGGAGCTGTTTTTT. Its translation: CSASRRANTGELFF.

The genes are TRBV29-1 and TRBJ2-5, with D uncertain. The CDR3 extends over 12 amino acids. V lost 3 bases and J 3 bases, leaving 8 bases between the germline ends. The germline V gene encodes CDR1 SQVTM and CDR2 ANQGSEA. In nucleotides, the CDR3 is TGCAGCGTTGACCAAAGAGAAGAGACCCAGTACTTC. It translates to CSVDQREETQYF.

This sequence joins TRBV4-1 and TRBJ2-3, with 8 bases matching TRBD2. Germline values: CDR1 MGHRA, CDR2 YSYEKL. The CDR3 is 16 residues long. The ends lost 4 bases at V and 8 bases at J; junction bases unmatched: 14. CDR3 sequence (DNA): TGCGCCAGCAGCCCGCCGGGACTAGAAACGGTTGGTACGCAGTATTTT. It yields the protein CASSPPGLETVGTQYF.

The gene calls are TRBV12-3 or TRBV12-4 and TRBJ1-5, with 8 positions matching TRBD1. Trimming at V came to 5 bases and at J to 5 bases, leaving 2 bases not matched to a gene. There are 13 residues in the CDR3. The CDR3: CASSGQGDQPQHF. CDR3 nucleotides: TGTGCCAGCAGTGGACAGGGAGATCAGCCCCAGCATTTT.

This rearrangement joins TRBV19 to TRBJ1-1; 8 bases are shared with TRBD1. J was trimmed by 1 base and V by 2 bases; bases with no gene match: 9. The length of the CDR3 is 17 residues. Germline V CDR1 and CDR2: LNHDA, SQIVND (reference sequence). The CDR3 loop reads CASSILPGTGPNTEAFF. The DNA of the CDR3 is TGTGCCAGTAGTATACTTCCCGGGACAGGCCCGAACACTGAAGCTTTCTTT.

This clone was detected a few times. The CDR3 sequence: CASSREQRAGGEQYF. The CDR3 DNA sequence: TGCGCCAGCAGTAGGGAACAGAGGGCCGGGGGCGAGCAGTACTTC. This chain joins TRBV5-1 and TRBJ2-7, with D possibly TRBD2 on 6 matching bases. The germline CDR1 and CDR2 sequences are SGHRS and YFSETQ. The CDR3 length is 15 residues. The V end was cut by 5 bases, the J end by 6 bases, with 21 bases between.

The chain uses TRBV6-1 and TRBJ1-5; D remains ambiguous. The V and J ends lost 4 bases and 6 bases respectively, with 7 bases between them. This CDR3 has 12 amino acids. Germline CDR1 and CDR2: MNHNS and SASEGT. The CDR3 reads CASSGDFQPQHF. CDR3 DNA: TGTGCCAGCAGTGGAGACTTTCAGCCCCAGCATTTT.

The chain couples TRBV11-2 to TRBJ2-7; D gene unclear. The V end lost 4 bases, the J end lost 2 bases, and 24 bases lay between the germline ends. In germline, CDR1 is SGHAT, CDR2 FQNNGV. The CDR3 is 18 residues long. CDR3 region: CASSSSSLKDIPPYEQYF. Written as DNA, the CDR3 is TGTGCCAGCAGCTCTTCGAGTTTAAAAGACATACCCCCCTACGAGCAGTACTTC.

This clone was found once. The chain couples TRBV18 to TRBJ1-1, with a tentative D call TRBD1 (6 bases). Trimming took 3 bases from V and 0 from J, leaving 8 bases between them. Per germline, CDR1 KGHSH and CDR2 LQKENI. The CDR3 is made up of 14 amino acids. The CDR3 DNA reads TGTGCCAGCTCACCTACAGGGATGAACACTGAAGCTTTCTTT. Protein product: CASSPTGMNTEAFF. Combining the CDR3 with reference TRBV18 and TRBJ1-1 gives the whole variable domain NAGVMQNPRHLVRRRGQEARLRCSPMKGHSHVYWYRQLPEEGLKFMVYLQKENIIDESGMPKERFSAEFPKEGPSILRIQQVVRGDSAAYFCASSPTGMNTEAFFGQGTRLTVV.

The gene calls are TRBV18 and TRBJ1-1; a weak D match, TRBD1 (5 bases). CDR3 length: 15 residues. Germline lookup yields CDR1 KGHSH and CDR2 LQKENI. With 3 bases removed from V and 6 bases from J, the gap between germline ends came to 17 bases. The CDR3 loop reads CASSPINSGGAEAFF. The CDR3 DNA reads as TGTGCCAGCTCACCGATAAATTCGGGGGGTGCTGAAGCTTTCTTT.

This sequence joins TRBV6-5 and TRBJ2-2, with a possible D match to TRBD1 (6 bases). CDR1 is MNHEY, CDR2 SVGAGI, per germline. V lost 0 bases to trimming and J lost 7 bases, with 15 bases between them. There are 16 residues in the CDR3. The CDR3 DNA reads TGTGCCAGCAGTTACTCGGGCAGGGGTCAGGTCGGGGAGCTGTTTTTT. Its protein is CASSYSGRGQVGELFF.

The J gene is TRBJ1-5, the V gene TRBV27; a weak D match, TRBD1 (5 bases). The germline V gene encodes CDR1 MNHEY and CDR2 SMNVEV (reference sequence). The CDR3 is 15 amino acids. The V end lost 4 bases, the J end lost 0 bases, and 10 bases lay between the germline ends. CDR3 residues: CASSSGMYSNQPQHF. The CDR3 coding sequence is TGTGCCAGCAGTTCAGGGATGTATAGCAATCAGCCCCAGCATTTT.

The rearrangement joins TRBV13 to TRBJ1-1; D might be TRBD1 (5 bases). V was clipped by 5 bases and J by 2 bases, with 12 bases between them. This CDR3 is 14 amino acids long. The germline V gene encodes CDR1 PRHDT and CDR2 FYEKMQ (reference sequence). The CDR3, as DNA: TGTGCCAGCAGCCTTAGACAGATCAACACTGAAGCTTTCTTT. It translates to CASSLRQINTEAFF. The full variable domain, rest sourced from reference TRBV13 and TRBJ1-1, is AAGVIQSPRHLIKEKRETATLKCYPIPRHDTVYWYQQGPGQDPQFLISFYEKMQSDKGSIPDRFSAQQFSDYHSELNMSSLELGDSALYFCASSLRQINTEAFFGQGTRLTVV.

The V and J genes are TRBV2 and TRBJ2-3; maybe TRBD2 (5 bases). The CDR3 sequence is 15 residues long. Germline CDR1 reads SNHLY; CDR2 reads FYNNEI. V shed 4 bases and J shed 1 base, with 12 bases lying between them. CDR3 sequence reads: CASSARASRTDTQYF. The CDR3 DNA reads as TGTGCCAGCAGTGCAAGGGCTAGCCGCACAGATACGCAGTATTTT.

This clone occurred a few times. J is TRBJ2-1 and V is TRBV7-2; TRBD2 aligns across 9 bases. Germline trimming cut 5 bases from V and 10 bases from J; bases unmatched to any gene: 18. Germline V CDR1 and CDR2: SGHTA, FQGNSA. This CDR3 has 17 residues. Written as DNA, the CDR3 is TGTGCCAGCAGCCCCCAAGGCGGGCGGGGGGGCCTAGGGGAGCAGTTCTTC. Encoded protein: CASSPQGGRGGLGEQFF.

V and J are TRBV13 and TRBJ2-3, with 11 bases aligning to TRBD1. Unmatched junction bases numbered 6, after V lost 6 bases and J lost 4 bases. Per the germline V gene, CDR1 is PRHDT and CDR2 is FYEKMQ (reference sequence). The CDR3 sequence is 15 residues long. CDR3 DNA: TGTGCCAGCAGTCAGGACAGGGGGCTTGCAGATACGCAGTATTTT. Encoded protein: CASSQDRGLADTQYF.

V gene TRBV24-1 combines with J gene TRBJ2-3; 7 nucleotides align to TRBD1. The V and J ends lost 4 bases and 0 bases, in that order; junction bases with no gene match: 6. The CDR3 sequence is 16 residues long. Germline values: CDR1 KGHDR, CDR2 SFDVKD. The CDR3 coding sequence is TGTGCCACCAGTGAGACAGGGCTCGCTAGCACAGATACGCAGTATTTT. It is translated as CATSETGLASTDTQYF.

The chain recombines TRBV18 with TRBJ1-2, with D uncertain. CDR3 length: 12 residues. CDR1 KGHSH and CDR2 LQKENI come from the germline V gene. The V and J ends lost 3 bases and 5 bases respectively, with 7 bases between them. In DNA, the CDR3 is TGTGCCAGCTCACCGGGCTTTTATGGCTACACCTTC. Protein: CASSPGFYGYTF.